What follows are 31 T cell receptor beta chains derived from one specimen sequenced in a study of graft-versus-host responses after intestinal transplantation listed by TCRdb under 2021. The library came from the immunoSEQ multiplex PCR assay. TCRdb took over this immuneACCESS table, retaining in-frame rearrangements with V and J assigned. Such tables are incomplete; in checked studies, under half of the missing clones stem from an unresolved V gene, and the remainder is unexplained. This sample gives 99,000 or so clones in total; about 83% of them show up just once. Over 1.1% of the sample is held by the ten biggest clonotypes. The starting material was PBMCs, obtained 255 days after intestinal transplant. These receptors came from a human patient who received an intestinal transplant, so some T cells may come from the graft donor.

This chain links TRBV9 with TRBJ1-1; the D gene is possibly TRBD1 (5 bases). Trimming removed 6 bases from V and 4 bases from J, with 16 bases in between. The CDR3 has 14 residues. Per germline, CDR1 SGDLS and CDR2 YYNGEE. CDR3 sequence reads: CASTRGGGGTEAFF. The DNA of the CDR3 is TGTGCCAGCACCCGGGGGGGTGGTGGCACTGAAGCTTTCTTT.

This clone has only a few counts. The rearrangement joins TRBV7-9 to TRBJ2-2; TRBD1 aligns across 7 bases. The CDR3 loop spans 15 amino acids. Germline CDR1 reads SEHNR; CDR2 reads FQNEAQ (reference sequence). Trimming cost V 4 bases and J 5 bases; bases outside gene matches: 7. CDR3 in amino acids: CASSSSGTATGELFF. The CDR3 coding sequence is TGTGCCAGCAGCTCATCCGGGACAGCGACCGGGGAGCTGTTTTTT.

The chain employs TRBV28 and TRBJ1-2; tentative D call: TRBD1 (6 bases). The CDR3 loop spans 15 amino acids. Germline CDR1 is MDHEN and CDR2 is SYDVKM. The V end lost 5 bases, the J end lost 4 bases, and 17 bases lay between the germline ends. For the CDR3, the DNA is TGTGCCAGCAGTCGCAACCCCCCGACAGGCTATGGCTACACCTTC. Translating gives CASSRNPPTGYGYTF.

CDR3 protein: CASRPGTVSNQPQHF. CDR3 coding DNA: TGTGCCAGCAGACCCGGGACCGTAAGCAATCAGCCCCAGCATTTT. The chain uses TRBV6-5 and TRBJ1-5; D might be TRBD1 (5 bases). This CDR3 region has 15 residues. Germline values: CDR1 MNHEY, CDR2 SVGAGI. The V gene lost 6 bases and the J gene lost 1 base, with 13 bases spanning the gap.

This chain uses TRBV5-6 with TRBJ2-3; D unresolved. V gave up 0 bases and J gave up 6 bases, with 8 bases separating them. The germline V gene encodes CDR1 SGHDT and CDR2 YYEEEE. This CDR3 has 13 amino acids. The CDR3 loop is CASSLGVRDTQYF. DNA of the CDR3: TGTGCCAGCAGCTTGGGGGTTCGGGATACGCAGTATTTT.

The rearrangement links TRBV30 to TRBJ2-7; no clear D. The CDR3 has 15 residues. The germline V gene encodes CDR1 GTSNPN and CDR2 SVGIG (reference sequence). The V and J ends lost 1 base and 2 bases respectively, with 15 bases between them. The CDR3 nucleotides are TGTGCCTGGAGTGCGCCTGAGCCAATCGCCTACGAGCAGTACTTC. Translated: CAWSAPEPIAYEQYF.

The chain carries TRBV27 and TRBJ2-5; 9 bases agree with TRBD1. This CDR3 is built from 15 residues. Per the germline V gene, CDR1 is MNHEY and CDR2 is SMNVEV (reference sequence). V dropped 3 bases and J dropped 5; count of bases not matched to a gene: 7. The CDR3 DNA follows: TGTGCCAGCAGTTTCTCCGGGACAGGGACCGAGACCCAGTACTTC. Translated: CASSFSGTGTETQYF.

J is TRBJ1-1 and V is TRBV19; D call uncertain. The CDR3 length is 14 residues. Trimming removed 4 bases at V and 1 base at J, with 10 bases between. CDR1 and CDR2 (germline): LNHDA, SQIVND (reference sequence). The CDR3 reads CASSTAYKNTEAFF. In DNA, the CDR3 is TGTGCCAGTAGTACCGCTTACAAGAACACTGAAGCTTTCTTT. Supplemented by reference TRBV19 and TRBJ1-1, the full variable domain reads DGGITQSPKYLFRKEGQNVTLSCEQNLNHDAMYWYRQDPGQGLRLIYYSQIVNDFQKGDIAEGYSVSREKKESFPLTVTSAQKNPTAFYLCASSTAYKNTEAFFGQGTRLTVV.

The genes are TRBV6-6 and TRBJ1-6; D is possibly TRBD1 (5 bases). V was cut by 7 bases and J by 5 bases, with 12 bases left in between. There are 14 residues in the CDR3. Germline-derived CDR1 and CDR2 are MNHNY and SVGAGI (reference sequence). The CDR3 protein is CASTPRGNNSPLHF. CDR3 bases: TGTGCCAGCACCCCGAGGGGTAATAATTCACCCCTCCACTTT.

This chain uses TRBV6-1 with TRBJ2-3; tentative D call: TRBD1 (6 bases). Germline V lookup: CDR1 MNHNS, CDR2 SASEGT. This CDR3 spans 16 amino acids. Trimming removed 0 bases at V and 2 bases at J, with 12 bases between. The CDR3 nucleotides read TGTGCCAGCAGTGAAGCGCTACAGGGCCCCACAGATACGCAGTATTTT. Amino acids: CASSEALQGPTDTQYF.

This chain links TRBV18 with TRBJ1-1; possibly TRBD1 for D (5 bases). With 1 base removed from V and 2 bases from J, the gap between germline ends came to 17 bases. The CDR3 totals 17 residues. The germline V gene encodes CDR1 KGHSH and CDR2 LQKENI. The CDR3 region is CASSPLPVAGENTEAFF. The DNA of the CDR3 is TGTGCCAGCTCACCACTACCAGTGGCGGGGGAAAACACTGAAGCTTTCTTT.

J is TRBJ1-6 and V is TRBV28, with 8 bases identical to TRBD1. V trimming: 6 bases; J trimming: 10 bases; junction bases outside the gene matches: 11. From germline, CDR1 is MDHEN and CDR2 SYDVKM. This CDR3 is built from 15 residues. This CDR3 is CASSYTDRGGSPLHF. DNA for the CDR3: TGTGCCAGCAGCTATACTGACAGGGGTGGATCACCCCTCCACTTT. Full variable domain (outside the CDR3, taken from reference TRBV28 and TRBJ1-6): DVKVTQSSRYLVKRTGEKVFLECVQDMDHENMFWYRQDPGLGLRLIYFSYDVKMKEKGDIPEGYSVSREKKERFSLILESASTNQTSMYLCASSYTDRGGSPLHFGNGTRLTVT.

This rearrangement joins TRBV10-3 to TRBJ2-2; no reliable D call. The germline V and J ends were trimmed by 8 bases and 3 bases, with 13 bases remaining between them. The CDR3 extends over 14 amino acids. CDR1 and CDR2 (germline): ENHRY, SYGVKD. CDR3 nucleotides: TGTGCCATCCGCCCAGTGAATTACACCGGGGAGCTGTTTTTT. Its translation: CAIRPVNYTGELFF.

The J gene is TRBJ1-1, the V gene TRBV4-1, with D tentatively TRBD1 (5 bases). Trimming cost V 4 bases and J 1 base, with 19 bases left between them. From germline, CDR1 is MGHRA and CDR2 YSYEKL. The CDR3 is 17 amino acids. CDR3 sequence: CASSRTFLGLKNTEAFF. DNA for the CDR3: TGCGCCAGCAGCCGTACCTTCCTGGGGCTAAAGAACACTGAAGCTTTCTTT.

Points on this clone: A read error may be the cause here, since a much bigger clone is one base away. V is TRBV5-5 and J is TRBJ1-1, with TRBD1 matching over 7 bases. The germline V gene has CDR1 SGHKS and CDR2 YYEKEE (reference sequence). This CDR3 has 12 amino acids. V was clipped by 4 bases and J by 4 bases; unmatched bases: 1. The CDR3 DNA reads as TGTGCCAGCAGCGCAGGGGGCACTGAAGCTTTCTTT. The encoded protein is CASSAGGTEAFF.

The chain has TRBV19 and TRBJ2-1; the match to TRBD2 covers 7 bases. V lost 2 bases and J lost 6; bases outside the gene matches: 10. Germline V lookup: CDR1 LNHDA, CDR2 SQIVND (reference sequence). The CDR3 runs 16 residues. The CDR3 nucleotides are TGTGCCAGTAGTATAACTCCGGGGGGAAGGAGCAATGAGCAGTTCTTC. It encodes CASSITPGGRSNEQFF.

This clone was counted only a few times. The rearrangement links TRBV4-1 to TRBJ2-3; D is unclear. Trimming left V 1 base short and J 5 bases short, with 4 bases between. The CDR3 length is 12 residues. Germline loops: CDR1 MGHRA, CDR2 YSYEKL. CDR3 protein: CASSQVGDTQYF. In nucleotides, the CDR3 is TGCGCCAGCAGCCAAGTCGGAGATACGCAGTATTTT.

The chain employs TRBV5-1 and TRBJ2-6; a possible D gene is TRBD1 (6 bases). V gave up 4 bases and J gave up 3 bases, with 17 bases separating them. The CDR3 is made up of 17 amino acids. Germline assignment: CDR1 SGHRS and CDR2 YFSETQ. The CDR3 region is CASSPLPGVDGANVLTF. Written as DNA, the CDR3 is TGCGCCAGCAGCCCCCTTCCAGGGGTTGATGGGGCCAACGTCCTGACTTTC.

This clone was seen once. The chain employs TRBV5-1 and TRBJ2-2; 8 nucleotides align to TRBD1. Trimming removed 4 bases from V and 7 bases from J; junction bases left unmatched: 3. The CDR3 spans 13 residues. Germline lookup yields CDR1 SGHRS and CDR2 YFSETQ. The CDR3 region has the DNA TGCGCCAGCAGCAGGGACAGGTTCGGGGAGCTGTTTTTT. It codes for CASSRDRFGELFF.

This clone was seen a single time. The rearrangement joins TRBV10-3 to TRBJ1-1, with TRBD1 as a possible D gene (5 bases). This CDR3 has 16 amino acids. Germline lookup yields CDR1 ENHRY and CDR2 SYGVKD. Trimming took 3 bases from V and 0 from J, leaving 14 bases between them. This CDR3 is CAISEAGTEVNTEAFF. Written as DNA, the CDR3 is TGTGCCATCAGTGAAGCAGGGACGGAGGTGAACACTGAAGCTTTCTTT.

The gene calls are TRBV4-1 and TRBJ1-6; 10 bases are a match to TRBD1. This CDR3 spans 16 amino acids. V trimming: 2 bases; J trimming: 7 bases; junction bases outside the gene matches: 5. Germline V lookup: CDR1 MGHRA, CDR2 YSYEKL. The CDR3 sequence is CASSQYQGQGNSPLHF. In DNA, the CDR3 is TGCGCCAGCAGCCAATATCAGGGACAGGGGAATTCACCCCTCCACTTT.

The chain carries TRBV4-1 and TRBJ2-1, with 11 bases lining up with TRBD1. CDR1 and CDR2 (germline): MGHRA, YSYEKL. The CDR3 spans 16 residues. The junction had 5 bases not matched to a gene; V was cut back by 1 base and J by 6 bases. CDR3 sequence (DNA): TGCGCCAGCAGCCAAGTTGGGACAGGGGGGTCCAATGAGCAGTTCTTC. This codes for CASSQVGTGGSNEQFF.

V is TRBV28 and J is TRBJ1-5, with a weak D call TRBD1 (5 bases). The germline gives CDR1 MDHEN, CDR2 SYDVKM. V shed 7 bases and J shed 0 bases, with 16 bases lying between them. The CDR3 spans 16 residues. CDR3 nucleotides: TGTGCCAGCACCGCCTCGAGGGGCTATAGCAATCAGCCCCAGCATTTT. Its protein product is CASTASRGYSNQPQHF.

V usage is TRBV7-2 and J usage is TRBJ1-2; D unresolved. CDR3 size: 12 residues. V shed 5 bases and J shed 8 bases, with 12 bases lying between them. Germline V gene sequence: CDR1 SGHTA, CDR2 FQGNSA. The CDR3 loop reads CASSPTSRGYTF. The CDR3 nucleotides read TGTGCCAGCAGCCCTACATCGAGAGGCTACACCTTC.

The V call is TRBV6-1, the J call TRBJ1-5, with D possibly matching TRBD1 (6 bases). Germline V lookup: CDR1 MNHNS, CDR2 SASEGT. Deletions cut 5 bases from V and 5 bases from J, with 10 bases between. The CDR3 is 13 residues long. CDR3 DNA sequence: TGTGCCAGCAGTTTCAGGGGCGATCAGCCCCAGCATTTT. Translated, it gives CASSFRGDQPQHF.

The rearrangement joins TRBV5-1 to TRBJ1-2; TRBD1 agrees at 8 bases. Germline loops: CDR1 SGHRS, CDR2 YFSETQ. CDR3 length: 15 residues. Unmatched junction bases numbered 9, after V lost 5 bases and J lost 3 bases. The CDR3 sequence: CASRLNGQGDYGYTF. CDR3 nucleotide sequence: TGCGCCAGCAGATTGAATGGACAGGGAGACTATGGCTACACCTTC.

This chain joins TRBV6-1 and TRBJ2-7; D perhaps matches TRBD2 (6 bases). The CDR3 spans 14 residues. Germline assignment: CDR1 MNHNS and CDR2 SASEGT. Trimming cost V 1 base and J 3 bases, with 10 bases left between them. CDR3 sequence (DNA): TGTGCCAGCAGTGAAGGCGGGGACTTCTACGAGCAGTACTTC. Amino acid sequence: CASSEGGDFYEQYF.

J is TRBJ1-2 and V is TRBV4-1; TRBD1 agrees at 8 bases. CDR3 size: 19 residues. CDR1 is MGHRA, CDR2 YSYEKL, per germline. Trimming removed 2 bases from V and 4 bases from J; junction bases left unmatched: 18. DNA of the CDR3: TGCGCCAGCAGCCAAACCCGGTCGGGACAGGAGATTGTAGGCTATGGCTACACCTTC. Protein: CASSQTRSGQEIVGYGYTF.

This clone was seen more than once but under ten times. The gene calls are TRBV19 and TRBJ2-1; possibly TRBD1 or TRBD2 for D (6 bases each). Germline loops: CDR1 LNHDA, CDR2 SQIVND (reference sequence). CDR3 length: 13 residues. V lost 5 bases and J 7 bases, leaving 12 bases between the germline ends. CDR3 sequence reads: CASSVGGGNEQFF. The CDR3 DNA sequence: TGTGCCAGTAGTGTAGGAGGGGGGAATGAGCAGTTCTTC.

The chain couples TRBV6-6 to TRBJ1-1; 8 nucleotides align to TRBD1. The CDR3 sequence is 13 residues long. Trimming removed 6 bases from V and 6 bases from J; junction bases left unmatched: 6. Per germline, CDR1 MNHNY and CDR2 SVGAGI (reference sequence). The chain's CDR3 is CASSPTGDSEAFF. The CDR3 region has the DNA TGTGCCAGCAGCCCGACAGGGGACTCTGAAGCTTTCTTT.

The J gene is TRBJ2-3, the V gene TRBV9; D is unclear. This CDR3 is built from 12 residues. The V gene's germline CDR1 is SGDLS and CDR2 YYNGEE. V lost 0 bases and J lost 6, with 5 bases in between. The CDR3 spells CASSVAQDTQYF. The CDR3 region has the DNA TGTGCCAGCAGCGTAGCACAGGATACGCAGTATTTT. The variable domain in full, completed from reference TRBV9 and TRBJ2-3, reads DSGVTQTPKHLITATGQRVTLRCSPRSGDLSVYWYQQSLDQGLQFLIQYYNGEERAKGNILERFSAQQFPDLHSELNLSSLELGDSALYFCASSVAQDTQYFGPGTRLTVL.